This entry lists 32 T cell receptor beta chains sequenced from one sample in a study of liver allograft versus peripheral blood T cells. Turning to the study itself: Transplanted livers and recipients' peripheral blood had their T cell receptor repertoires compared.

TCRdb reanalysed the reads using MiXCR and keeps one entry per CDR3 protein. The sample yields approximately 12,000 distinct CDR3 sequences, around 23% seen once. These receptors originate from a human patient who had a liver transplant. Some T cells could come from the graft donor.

In DNA, the CDR3 is TGTGCCAGCACCGACAGGGGGTTTAGCACTGAAGCTTTCTTT. It translates to CASTDRGFSTEAFF. The chain couples TRBV27 to TRBJ1-1; TRBD1 matches 9 bases. The ends lost 7 bases at V and 4 bases at J; junction bases unmatched: 7. The CDR3 has 14 residues. The germline V gene encodes CDR1 MNHEY and CDR2 SMNVEV (reference sequence).

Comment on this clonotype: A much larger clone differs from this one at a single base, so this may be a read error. The CDR3 DNA follows: TGTGCCGGCTCACCAAGGCCTAGCGGGGACAATGAGCAGTTCTTC. Translation: CAGSPRPSGDNEQFF. J is TRBJ2-1 and V is TRBV18, with 9 bases matching TRBD2. CDR3 length equals 15 residues. From germline, CDR1 is KGHSH and CDR2 LQKENI.

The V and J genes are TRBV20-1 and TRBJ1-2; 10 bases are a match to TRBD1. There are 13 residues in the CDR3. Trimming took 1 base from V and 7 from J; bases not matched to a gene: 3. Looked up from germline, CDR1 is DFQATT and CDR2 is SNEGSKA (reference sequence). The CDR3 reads CSARGQGARGYTF. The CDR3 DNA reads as TGCAGTGCTAGAGGACAGGGGGCGCGTGGCTACACCTTC.

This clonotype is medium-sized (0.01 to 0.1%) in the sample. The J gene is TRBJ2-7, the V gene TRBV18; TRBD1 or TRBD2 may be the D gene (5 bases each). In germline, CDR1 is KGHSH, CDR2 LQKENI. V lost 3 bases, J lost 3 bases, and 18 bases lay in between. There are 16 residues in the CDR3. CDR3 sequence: CASSPNPGTFIYEQYF. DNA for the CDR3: TGTGCCAGCTCACCTAACCCCGGGACCTTTATCTACGAGCAGTACTTC.

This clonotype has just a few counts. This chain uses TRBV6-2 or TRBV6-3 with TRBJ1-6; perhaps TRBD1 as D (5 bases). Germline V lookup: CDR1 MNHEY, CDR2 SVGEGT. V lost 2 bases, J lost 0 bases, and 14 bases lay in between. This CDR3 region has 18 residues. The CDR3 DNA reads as TGTGCCAGCAGTTACGGGGCGGCAGGCGGCTCCTATAATTCACCCCTCCACTTT. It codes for CASSYGAAGGSYNSPLHF.

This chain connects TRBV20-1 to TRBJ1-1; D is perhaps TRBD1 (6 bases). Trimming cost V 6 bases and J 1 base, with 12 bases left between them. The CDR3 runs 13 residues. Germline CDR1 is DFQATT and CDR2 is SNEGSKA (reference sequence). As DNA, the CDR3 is TGCAGTGCCAATAAAGGGGGGAACACTGAAGCTTTCTTT. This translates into CSANKGGNTEAFF.

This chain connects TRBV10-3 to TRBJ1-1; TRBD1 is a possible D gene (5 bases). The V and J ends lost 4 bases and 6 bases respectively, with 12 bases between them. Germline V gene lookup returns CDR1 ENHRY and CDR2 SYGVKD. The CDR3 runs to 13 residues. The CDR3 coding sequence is TGTGCCATCAGTGGGGGGGGGGGTGCTGAAGCTTTCTTT. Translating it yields CAISGGGGAEAFF.

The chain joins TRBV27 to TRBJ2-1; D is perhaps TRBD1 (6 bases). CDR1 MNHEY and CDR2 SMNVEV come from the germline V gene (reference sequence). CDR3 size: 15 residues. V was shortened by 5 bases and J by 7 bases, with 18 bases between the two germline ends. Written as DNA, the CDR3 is TGTGCCAGCAGTATACAGGGTCGGATGGGGAATGAGCAGTTCTTC. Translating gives CASSIQGRMGNEQFF.

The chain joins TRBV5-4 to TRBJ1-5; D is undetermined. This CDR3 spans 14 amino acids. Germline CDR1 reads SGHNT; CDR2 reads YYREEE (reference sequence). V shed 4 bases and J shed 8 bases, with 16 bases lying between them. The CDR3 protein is CASSLAASQEPQHF. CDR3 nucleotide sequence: TGTGCCAGCAGCCTTGCGGCTAGTCAGGAGCCCCAGCATTTT.

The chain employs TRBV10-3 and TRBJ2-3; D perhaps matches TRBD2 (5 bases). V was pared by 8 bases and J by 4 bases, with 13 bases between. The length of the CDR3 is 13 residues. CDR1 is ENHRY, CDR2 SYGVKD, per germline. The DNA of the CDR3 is TGTGCCATCGGGTTGGCGGGCCCAGATACGCAGTATTTT. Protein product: CAIGLAGPDTQYF.

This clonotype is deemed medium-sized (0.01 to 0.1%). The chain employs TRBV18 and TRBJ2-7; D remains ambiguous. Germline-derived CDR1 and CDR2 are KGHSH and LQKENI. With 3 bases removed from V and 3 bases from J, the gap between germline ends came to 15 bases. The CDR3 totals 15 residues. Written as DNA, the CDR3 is TGTGCCAGCTCACCTTCCGGTCCTGCTGACTACGAGCAGTACTTC. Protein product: CASSPSGPADYEQYF.

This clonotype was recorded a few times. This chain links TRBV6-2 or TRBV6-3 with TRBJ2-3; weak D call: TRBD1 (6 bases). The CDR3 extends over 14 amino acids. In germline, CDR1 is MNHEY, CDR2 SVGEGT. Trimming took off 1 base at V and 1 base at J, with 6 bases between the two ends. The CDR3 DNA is TGTGCCAGCAGTTACTACAGGGGCACAGATACGCAGTATTTT. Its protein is CASSYYRGTDTQYF.

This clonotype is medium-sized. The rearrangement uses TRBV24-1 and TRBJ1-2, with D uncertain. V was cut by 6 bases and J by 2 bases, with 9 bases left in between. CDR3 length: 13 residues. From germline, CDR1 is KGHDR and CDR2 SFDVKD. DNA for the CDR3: TGTGCCACCAGTAGTACGGAAAACTATGGCTACACCTTC. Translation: CATSSTENYGYTF.

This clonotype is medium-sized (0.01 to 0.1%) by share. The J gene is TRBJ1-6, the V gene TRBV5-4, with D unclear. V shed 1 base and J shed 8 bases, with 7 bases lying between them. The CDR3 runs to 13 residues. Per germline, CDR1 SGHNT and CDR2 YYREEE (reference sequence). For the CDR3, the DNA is TGTGCCAGCAGCTTGACGGACTATTCACCCCTCCACTTT. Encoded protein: CASSLTDYSPLHF. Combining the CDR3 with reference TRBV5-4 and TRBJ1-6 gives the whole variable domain ETGVTQSPTHLIKTRGQQVTLRCSSQSGHNTVSWYQQALGQGPQFIFQYYREEENGRGNFPPRFSGLQFPNYSSELNVNALELDDSALYLCASSLTDYSPLHFGNGTRLTVT.

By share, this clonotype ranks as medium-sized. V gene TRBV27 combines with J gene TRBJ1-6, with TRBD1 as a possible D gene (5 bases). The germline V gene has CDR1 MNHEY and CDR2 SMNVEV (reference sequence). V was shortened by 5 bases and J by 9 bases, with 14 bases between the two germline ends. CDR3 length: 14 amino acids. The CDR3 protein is CASSIDGGGSPLHF. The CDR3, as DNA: TGTGCCAGCAGTATTGACGGGGGGGGTTCACCCCTCCACTTT.

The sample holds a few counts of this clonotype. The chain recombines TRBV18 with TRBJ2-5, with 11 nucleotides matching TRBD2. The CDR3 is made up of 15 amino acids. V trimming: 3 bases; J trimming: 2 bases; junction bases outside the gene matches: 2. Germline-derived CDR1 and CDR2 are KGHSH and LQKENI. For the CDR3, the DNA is TGTGCCAGCTCACCCGGGACTAGCGGACAAGAGACCCAGTACTTC. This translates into CASSPGTSGQETQYF.

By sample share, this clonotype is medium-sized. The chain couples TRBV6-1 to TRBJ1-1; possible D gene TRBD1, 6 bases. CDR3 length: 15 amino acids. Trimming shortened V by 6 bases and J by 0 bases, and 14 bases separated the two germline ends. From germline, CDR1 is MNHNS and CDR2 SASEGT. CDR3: CASRPIRGVNTEAFF. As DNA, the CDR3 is TGTGCCAGCAGACCTATTAGGGGGGTGAACACTGAAGCTTTCTTT.

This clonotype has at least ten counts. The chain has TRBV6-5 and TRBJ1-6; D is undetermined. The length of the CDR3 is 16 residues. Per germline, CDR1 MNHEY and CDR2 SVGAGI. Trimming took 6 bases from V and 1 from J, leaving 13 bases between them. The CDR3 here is CASSLQPSSYNSPLHF. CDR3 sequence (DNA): TGTGCCAGCAGCTTACAGCCCTCATCCTATAATTCACCCCTCCACTTT.

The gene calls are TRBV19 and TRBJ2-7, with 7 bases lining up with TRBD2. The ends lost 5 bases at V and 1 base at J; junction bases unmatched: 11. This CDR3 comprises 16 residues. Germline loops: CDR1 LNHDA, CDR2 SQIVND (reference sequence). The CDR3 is CASSDVRGLGSYEQYF. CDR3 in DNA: TGTGCCAGTAGTGATGTGAGAGGACTAGGATCCTACGAGCAGTACTTC.

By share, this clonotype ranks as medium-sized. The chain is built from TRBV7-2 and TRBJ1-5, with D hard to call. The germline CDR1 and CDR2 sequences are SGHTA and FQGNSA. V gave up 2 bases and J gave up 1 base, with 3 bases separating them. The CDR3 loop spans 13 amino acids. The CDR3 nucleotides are TGTGCCAGCAGCTTAAGGAGCAATCAGCCCCAGCATTTT. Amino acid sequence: CASSLRSNQPQHF.

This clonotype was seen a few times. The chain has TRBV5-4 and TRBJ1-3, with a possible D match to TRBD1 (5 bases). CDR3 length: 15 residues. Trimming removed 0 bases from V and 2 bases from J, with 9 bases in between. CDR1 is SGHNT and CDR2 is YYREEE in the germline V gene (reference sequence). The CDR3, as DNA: TGTGCCAGCAGCTTGGCCGGCAGGGCTGGAAACACCATATATTTT. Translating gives CASSLAGRAGNTIYF.

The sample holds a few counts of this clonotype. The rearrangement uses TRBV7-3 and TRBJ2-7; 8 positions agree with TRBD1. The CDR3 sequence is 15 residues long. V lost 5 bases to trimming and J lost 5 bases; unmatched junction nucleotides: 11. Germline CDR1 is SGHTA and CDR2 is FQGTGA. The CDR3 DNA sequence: TGTGCCAGCAGCCTAGCCGGCAGGGGGCCGCACGAGCAGTACTTC. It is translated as CASSLAGRGPHEQYF.

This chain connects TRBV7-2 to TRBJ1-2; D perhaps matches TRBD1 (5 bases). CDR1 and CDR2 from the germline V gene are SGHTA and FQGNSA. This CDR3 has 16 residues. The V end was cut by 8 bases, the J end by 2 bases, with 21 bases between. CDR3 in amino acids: CASGPGPGSGNYGYTF. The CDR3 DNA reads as TGTGCCAGCGGACCGGGACCGGGGTCTGGAAACTATGGCTACACCTTC.

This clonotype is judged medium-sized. The CDR3: CASSLASGDYNSPLHF. The CDR3 bases are TGTGCCAGCAGCTTGGCCAGTGGGGACTATAATTCACCCCTCCACTTT. The V and J genes are TRBV5-4 and TRBJ1-6, with D unclear. The germline V and J ends were trimmed by 0 bases and 3 bases, with 10 bases remaining between them. Germline assignment: CDR1 SGHNT and CDR2 YYREEE (reference sequence). The CDR3 spans 16 residues.

The CDR3 reads CASMISGSTDTQYF. The CDR3 bases are TGTGCCAGCATGATTAGCGGGAGCACAGATACGCAGTATTTT. The V call is TRBV7-9, the J call TRBJ2-3; 7 nucleotides match TRBD2. V shed 7 bases and J 0 bases; nucleotides not matched to a gene: 4. The CDR3 has 14 residues. Per germline, CDR1 SEHNR and CDR2 FQNEAQ (reference sequence).

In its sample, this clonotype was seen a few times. The CDR3 spells CASSFPDGGYTF. CDR3 sequence (DNA): TGTGCCAGCAGTTTTCCCGATGGTGGCTACACCTTC. The gene calls are TRBV27 and TRBJ1-2; D not certain. The CDR3 covers 12 residues. Per germline, CDR1 MNHEY and CDR2 SMNVEV (reference sequence). V shed 3 bases and J shed 7 bases, with 9 bases lying between them.

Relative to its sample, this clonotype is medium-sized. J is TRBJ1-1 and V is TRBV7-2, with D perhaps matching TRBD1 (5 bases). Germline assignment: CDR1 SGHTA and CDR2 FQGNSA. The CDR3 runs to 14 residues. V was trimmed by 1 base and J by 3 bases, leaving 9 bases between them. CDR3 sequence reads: CASSLEARDTEAFF. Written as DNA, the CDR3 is TGTGCCAGCAGCTTAGAGGCCAGGGACACTGAAGCTTTCTTT.

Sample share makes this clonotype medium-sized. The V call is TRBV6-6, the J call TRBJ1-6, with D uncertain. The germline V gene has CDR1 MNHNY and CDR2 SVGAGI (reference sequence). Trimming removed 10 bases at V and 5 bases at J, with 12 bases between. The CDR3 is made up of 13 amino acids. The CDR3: CAIKVVNNSPLHF. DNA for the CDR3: TGTGCCATCAAAGTGGTGAATAATTCACCCCTCCACTTT.

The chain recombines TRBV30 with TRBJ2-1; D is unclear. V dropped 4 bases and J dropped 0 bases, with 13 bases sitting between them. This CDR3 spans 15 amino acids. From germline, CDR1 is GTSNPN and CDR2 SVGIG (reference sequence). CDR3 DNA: TGTGCCTGGATTACGGCGGAGCGCTCCTACAATGAGCAGTTCTTC. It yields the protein CAWITAERSYNEQFF.

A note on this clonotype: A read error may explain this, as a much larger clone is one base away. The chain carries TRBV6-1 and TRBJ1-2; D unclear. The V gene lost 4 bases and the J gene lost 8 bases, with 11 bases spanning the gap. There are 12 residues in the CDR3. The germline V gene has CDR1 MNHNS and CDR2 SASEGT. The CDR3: CASSAAVGGYTF. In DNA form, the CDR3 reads TGTGCCAGCAGTGCCGCCGTGGGGGGCTACACCTTC.

CDR3 coding DNA: TGTGCCTGGAGTGTGAGTTGGCAGGGGTATGGCTACACCTTC. Its protein product is CAWSVSWQGYGYTF. The rearrangement links TRBV30 to TRBJ1-2; tentative D call: TRBD1 (6 bases). The ends were cut back, 0 bases at V and 5 bases at J, with 13 bases in the middle. The germline CDR1 and CDR2 sequences are GTSNPN and SVGIG (reference sequence). The CDR3 contains 14 residues. The full variable domain, rest sourced from reference TRBV30 and TRBJ1-2, is SQTIHQWPATLVQPVGSPLSLECTVEGTSNPNLYWYRQAAGRGLQLLFYSVGIGQISSEVPQNLSASRPQDRQFILSSKKLLLSDSGFYLCAWSVSWQGYGYTFGSGTRLTVV.

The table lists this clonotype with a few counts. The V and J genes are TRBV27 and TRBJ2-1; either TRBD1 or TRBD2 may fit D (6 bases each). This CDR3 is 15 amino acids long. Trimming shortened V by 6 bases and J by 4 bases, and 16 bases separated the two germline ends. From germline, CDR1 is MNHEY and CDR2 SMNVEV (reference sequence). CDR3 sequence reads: CASSRGGTVYNEQFF. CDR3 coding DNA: TGTGCCAGCAGCAGGGGCGGGACTGTATACAATGAGCAGTTCTTC.